This TCR beta chain emerged from a study of response to subunit inactivated influenza vaccine. Overall study results and limits: Few additional T cells are recruited per seasonal influenza vaccination, authors suggested.

MiXCR was run by TCRdb on the RT-PCR reads, yielding one entry per CDR3 protein. The sample lists over 750,000 distinct CDR3 sequences, approximately 22% seen once, with 10% in the top ten. This clonotype has just a few counts. The antigen remains undetermined. V was cut by 1 base and J by 4 bases, with 11 bases left in between. From germline, CDR1 is SEHNR and CDR2 FQNEAQ (reference sequence). The CDR3 is made up of 14 amino acids. The source material was PBMCs from blood, sampled 5 to 6 days after vaccination. This chain connects TRBV7-9 to TRBJ2-7; no reliable D call. This sequence originates from a man aged 45-60 years who received an inactivated influenza vaccine. This CDR3 is CASSLGLVNYEQYF. The CDR3 region has the DNA TGTGCCAGCAGCTTAGGTCTAGTTAATTACGAGCAGTACTTC.